Sequencing of this T cell receptor beta chain was carried out in a study of T-cell reconstitution after alpha-beta-depleted transplantation in children (dated by TCRdb to 2016 to 2017). In terms of the full investigation: T-cell immune reconstitution after TCRalphabeta/CD19-depleted allogeneic hematopoietic cell transplantation in children was quantitatively tracked in the study by means of TCR repertoire profiling.

Per the publication, the treatment or condition label means: allogeneic hematopoietic cell transplantation with graft depleted of TCRalphabeta T cells and CD19 B cells. Transplant recipients were children who received TCRalphabeta/CD19-depleted allogeneic hematopoietic cell grafts. From the germline V gene, CDR1 is MDHEN and CDR2 is SYDVKM. Its CDR3 holds 11 amino acids, cysteine through phenylalanine. This entry keeps only the CDR3 DNA: 33 bases, framed from base 1. V gives up 5 bases and J gives up 4 bases, and the segment between their germline ends measures 4 bases. This clonotype was seen ten or more times. The antigen it recognizes is unknown. Base qualities are not at hand, and no much larger clone is one base apart. Here is what the overall study found, with its caveats: In some patients, high TCRbeta diversity at day 60 was attributed to recipient T cells and intrathymic progenitors that had survived conditioning. The apparently early recovery of alphabetaT-cell counts about two months after transplant reportedly depended on only several hundred rapidly expanded clones that came from non-depleted graft cells. Hyperexpanded clone frequencies declined over subsequent months; after one year, T-cell counts and TCRbeta diversity were mostly attributed to newly produced T cells.

Receptors were amplified or captured by PCR. Data came from an Illumina HiSeq 2500. TCR library preparation used molecular barcoding, with unique molecular identifiers applied to normalize quantification of the TCRbeta repertoire. TCRdb trimmed public reads at Q25 via fastp, called clones via MiXCR and kept in-frame beta chains. Every distinct CDR3 protein forms one entry, paired with its most common genes and DNA. The sample table contains hundreds of thousands of distinct CDR3 sequences; only one count was recorded for roughly 17% of them. Approximately 38% of the sample comes from the top ten. The chain is assembled from TRBV28 and TRBJ2-3; no confident D gene assignment can be made. This TCR was sampled from a male patient aged 2 to 10 who had a stem cell transplant for acute lymphoblastic leukemia, so the T cells may come from the graft donor. The specimen comprised PBMCs, mostly from graft donor cells, sampled 360 days after TCRalphabeta/CD19-depleted stem cell transplant. The CDR3 in this case is CASSSPDTQYF. DNA sequence: TGTGCCAGCAGTAGTCCAGATACGCAGTATTTT.